This TCR beta chain was captured in a study of OX40 agonist ivuxolimab in advanced cancers. Germline CDR1 reads SGHTA; CDR2 reads FQGNSA. This CDR3 region has 17 residues. Unmatched junction bases numbered 10, after V lost 2 bases and J lost 1 base. Method: immunoSEQ multiplex PCR; TCRdb's copy keeps in-frame clones and lacks some. The sample carries tens of thousands of clones, about 86% recorded once. This rearrangement joins TRBV7-2 to TRBJ1-1; 7 positions match TRBD1. This TCR was sampled from an adult with an advanced solid tumor such as melanoma, head and neck, liver or kidney cancer. The sample in question was CD4+ or CD8+ T cells sorted from blood, obtained in a trial of the OX40 agonist ivuxolimab. The CDR3 DNA reads TGTGCCAGCAGCTTAAGCAGCAGGGGGGCTGGGAACACTGAAGCTTTCTTT. It translates to CASSLSSRGAGNTEAFF.